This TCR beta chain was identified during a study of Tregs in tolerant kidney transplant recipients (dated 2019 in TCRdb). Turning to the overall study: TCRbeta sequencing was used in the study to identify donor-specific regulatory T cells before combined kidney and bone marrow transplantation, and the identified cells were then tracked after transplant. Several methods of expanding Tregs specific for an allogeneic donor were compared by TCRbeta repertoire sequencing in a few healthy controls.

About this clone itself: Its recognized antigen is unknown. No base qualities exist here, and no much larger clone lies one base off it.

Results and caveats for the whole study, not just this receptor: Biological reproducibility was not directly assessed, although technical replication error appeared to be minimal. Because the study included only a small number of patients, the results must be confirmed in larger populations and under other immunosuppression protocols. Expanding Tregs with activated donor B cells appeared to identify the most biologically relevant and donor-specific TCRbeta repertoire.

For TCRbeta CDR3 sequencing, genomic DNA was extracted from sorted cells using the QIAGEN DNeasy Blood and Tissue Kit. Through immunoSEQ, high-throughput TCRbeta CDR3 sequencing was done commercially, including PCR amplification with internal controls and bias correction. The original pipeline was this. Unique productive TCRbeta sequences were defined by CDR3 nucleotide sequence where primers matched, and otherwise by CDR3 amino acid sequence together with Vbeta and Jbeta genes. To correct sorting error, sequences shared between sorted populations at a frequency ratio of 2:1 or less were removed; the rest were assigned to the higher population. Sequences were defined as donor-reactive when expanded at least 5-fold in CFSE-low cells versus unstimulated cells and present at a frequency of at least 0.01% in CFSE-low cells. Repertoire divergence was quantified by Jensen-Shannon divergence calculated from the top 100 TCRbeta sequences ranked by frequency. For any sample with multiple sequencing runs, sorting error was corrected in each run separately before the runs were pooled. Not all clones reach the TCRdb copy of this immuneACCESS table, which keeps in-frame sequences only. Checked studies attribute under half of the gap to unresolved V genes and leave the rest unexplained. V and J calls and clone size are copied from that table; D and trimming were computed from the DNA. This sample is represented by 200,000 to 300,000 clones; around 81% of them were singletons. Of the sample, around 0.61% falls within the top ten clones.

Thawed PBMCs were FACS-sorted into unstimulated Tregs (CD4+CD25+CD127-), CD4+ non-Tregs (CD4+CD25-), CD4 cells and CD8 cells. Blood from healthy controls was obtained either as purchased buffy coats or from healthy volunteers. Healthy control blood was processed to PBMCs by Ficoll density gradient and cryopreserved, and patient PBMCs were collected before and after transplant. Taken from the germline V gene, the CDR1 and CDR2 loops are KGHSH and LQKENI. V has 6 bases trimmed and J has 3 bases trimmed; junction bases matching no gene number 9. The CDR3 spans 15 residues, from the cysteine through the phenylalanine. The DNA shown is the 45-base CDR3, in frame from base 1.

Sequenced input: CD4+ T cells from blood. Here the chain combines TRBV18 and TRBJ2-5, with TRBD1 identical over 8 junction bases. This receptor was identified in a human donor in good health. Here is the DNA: TGTGCCAGCTCGCAAAAAGACAGGGGCAAAGAGACCCAGTACTTC. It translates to CASSQKDRGKETQYF.